One sample yielded the 6 T cell receptor beta chains listed below, sequenced in a study of CD8+CD57+ T cells in acquired aplastic anemia. Profiling of TCR beta VDJ combinations and CDR3 sequences used genomic DNA as template. One entry per CDR3 protein results from TCRdb running MiXCR on the reads. The table lists some 48,000 distinct CDR3 sequences, about 78% of them singletons. The material sequenced was sorted CD4+, CD8+, or CD8+CD57+ T cells (not recorded which) from PBMCs. These receptors all stem from a human donor in good health, serving as a control.

The chain couples TRBV19 to TRBJ2-5, with TRBD1 as a possible D gene (5 bases). Per the germline V gene, CDR1 is LNHDA and CDR2 is SQIVND (reference sequence). Trimming removed 6 bases from V and 14 bases from J, with 19 bases in between. This CDR3 is 12 amino acids long. This CDR3 is CASRDRPGRLYF. CDR3 sequence (DNA): TGTGCCAGTAGAGACAGACCGGGCCGGCTATACTTC. The full variable domain, completed using reference TRBV19 and TRBJ2-5, is DGGITQSPKYLFRKEGQNVTLSCEQNLNHDAMYWYRQDPGQGLRLIYYSQIVNDFQKGDIAEGYSVSREKKESFPLTVTSAQKNPTAFYLCASRDRPGRLYFGPGTRLLVL.

The chain combines TRBV20-1 with TRBJ2-5; D ambiguous. V was pared by 6 bases and J by 1 base, with 6 bases between. CDR1 and CDR2 (germline): DFQATT, SNEGSKA (reference sequence). This CDR3 region has 11 residues. CDR3 DNA: TGCAGTGCCCAGGCCCAAGAGACCCAGTACTTC. This sequence encodes CSAQAQETQYF.

In this sample, this clonotype turned up many times. The V call is TRBV6-1, the J call TRBJ2-3; D is possibly TRBD2 (6 bases). CDR3 length: 15 residues. Trimming shortened V by 7 bases and J by 5 bases, and 19 bases separated the two germline ends. Germline CDR1 reads MNHNS; CDR2 reads SASEGT. CDR3 protein: CASILAALAGDTQYF. CDR3 bases: TGTGCCAGCATTTTAGCGGCCTTGGCTGGAGATACGCAGTATTTT.

The rearrangement uses TRBV15 and TRBJ1-5; TRBD1 agrees at 7 bases. Trimming at V came to 2 bases and at J to 1 base, leaving 5 bases not matched to a gene. Germline V gives CDR1 LNHNV, CDR2 YYDKDF (reference sequence). The CDR3 sequence is 16 residues long. CDR3 in DNA: TGTGCCACCAGCAGACAGGGGGTAGGGAGCAATCAGCCCCAGCATTTT. Translated: CATSRQGVGSNQPQHF.

The rearrangement links TRBV10-2 to TRBJ1-6; a possible D gene is TRBD1 (6 bases). V was cut by 4 bases and J by 7 bases, with 14 bases left in between. This CDR3 has 15 residues. CDR1 and CDR2 (germline): WSHSY, SAAADI. DNA for the CDR3: TGCGCCAGCAGTGCGGACAGTTCCGGGAATTCACCCCTCCACTTT. It yields the protein CASSADSSGNSPLHF.

The rearrangement links TRBV2 to TRBJ2-5, with D uncertain. CDR3 length: 13 amino acids. Germline lookup yields CDR1 SNHLY and CDR2 FYNNEI. V was shortened by 4 bases and J by 4 bases, with 10 bases between the two germline ends. CDR3 coding DNA: TGTGCCAGCAGTGGCCAGGTTCGAGAGACCCAGTACTTC. The encoded protein is CASSGQVRETQYF.